The present T cell receptor (beta chain) was sequenced within a study of blood T cell repertoires in COVID-19. Produced via immunoSEQ multiplex PCR; TCRdb's table is partial and in-frame only. Seen here are around 71,000 clones, 83% observed once, and the top ten hold under 7.5%. Looked up from germline, CDR1 is MNHEY and CDR2 is SMNVEV (reference sequence). The CDR3 covers 12 residues. J lost 6 bases, V lost 5 bases, and 3 bases had no gene match. This TCR was recovered from a man aged 25 to 40 with COVID-19, enrolled during active disease. The genes are TRBV27 and TRBJ2-7, with 8 bases that match TRBD1. The specimen sequenced was peripheral blood. The CDR3 loop is CASSTTGVEQYF. The CDR3 DNA sequence: TGTGCCAGCAGTACGACAGGGGTCGAGCAGTACTTC.